The rows below give T cell receptor beta chains drawn from one sample of a study of T cells in Graves' hyperthyroidism and ophthalmopathy. Using its own MiXCR run on the multiplex PCR reads, TCRdb lists one record per CDR3 protein. The table lists nearly 750,000 distinct CDR3 sequences, 35% of them singletons. Sequencing was carried out using blood. All receptors derive from a woman aged 40 to 49 with Graves' hyperthyroidism. Both conserved end residues are part of each CDR3. The order of the fields is clone size, V gene, J gene, D gene, CDR3 protein, CDR3 DNA. D genes are given only for firm matches. Only some rows state a clone size, as once, few, many or a class for expanded clones.

>-|TRBV13|TRBJ1-1|-
CASSFVQQEAFF
TGTGCCAGCAGCTTTGTACAACAAGAAGCTTTCTTT
>many|TRBV6-9|TRBJ2-2|-
CARRSTGELFF
TGTGCCAGACGTTCCACCGGGGAGCTGTTTTTT
>few|TRBV19|TRBJ1-1|TRBD1
CASSILRGQGGTEASF
TGTGCCAGTAGTATTTTGAGGGGGCAGGGTGGGACTGAAGCTTCCTTT
>few|TRBV6-5|TRBJ2-2|-
CASSYSRANTGELFF
TGTGCCAGCAGTTACTCCAGGGCGAACACCGGGGAGCTGTTTTTT
>-|TRBV7-7|TRBJ2-2|-
CARRRGDTGELFF
TGTGCAAGACGGCGCGGAGACACCGGGGAGCTGTTTTTT
>-|TRBV6-1|TRBJ2-1|TRBD1
CASAGTGDNEQFF
TGTGCCAGCGCCGGGACAGGGGACAATGAGCAGTTCTTC
>few|TRBV5-4|TRBJ2-2|-
CASGRTANTGELFF
TGTGCCAGCGGACGGACTGCGAACACCGGGGAGCTGTTTTTT
>many|TRBV20-1|TRBJ2-7|TRBD2
CSASLPLAPYEQYF
TGCAGTGCTAGTTTGCCACTAGCGCCCTACGAGCAGTACTTC
>-|TRBV29-1|TRBJ2-7|-
CSVRAAWSYEQYF
TGCAGCGTGCGGGCTGCGTGGTCCTACGAGCAGTACTTC
>-|TRBV19|TRBJ2-2|-
CASRPPGELFF
TGTGCCAGTAGGCCTCCTGGGGAGCTGTTTTTT
>few|TRBV20-1|TRBJ1-4|-
CSASMMTVNEKLFF
TGCAGTGCTAGTATGATGACAGTCAATGAAAAACTGTTTTTT
>-|TRBV6-6|TRBJ1-1|-
CASSEEATWSTEAFF
TGTGCCAGCAGTGAAGAAGCCACGTGGAGCACTGAAGCTTTCTTT
>few|TRBV27|TRBJ2-5|TRBD2
CASSLRSQREGGETQYF
TGTGCCAGCAGTTTACGTTCCCAGCGGGAGGGAGGGGAGACCCAGTACTTC
>-|TRBV24-1|TRBJ1-1|-
CATSEDSLLTEAFF
TGTGCCACCAGTGAAGACAGTCTTCTCACTGAAGCTTTCTTT
>-|TRBV6-2/TRBV6-3|TRBJ2-2|-
CASRGSGYGELFF
TGTGCCAGCCGAGGATCCGGGTACGGGGAGCTGTTTTTT
>once|TRBV29-1|TRBJ1-2|-
CSVGGDSITDGYTF
TGCAGCGTTGGCGGGGACTCGATCACGGATGGCTACACCTTC
>many|TRBV7-2|TRBJ2-3|TRBD2
CASSLGAGVGHAQYF
TGTGCCAGCAGCTTAGGAGCGGGGGTGGGGCACGCGCAGTATTTT
>-|TRBV12-3/TRBV12-4|TRBJ1-5|-
CASSLSEPQHF
TGTGCCAGCAGTTTGTCCGAGCCCCAGCATTTT
>many|TRBV6-6|TRBJ1-6|TRBD1
CASSTQDRNSPLHF
TGTGCCAGCAGTACACAGGACAGGAATTCACCCCTCCACTTT
>many|TRBV2|TRBJ1-5|-
CASSERGNQPQHF
TGTGCCAGCAGTGAGCGGGGTAATCAGCCCCAGCATTTT
>few|TRBV4-3|TRBJ2-7|-
CASSTRRGQPYEQYF
TGCGCCAGCAGCACAAGGCGAGGACAGCCCTACGAGCAGTACTTC
>once|TRBV5-1|TRBJ2-2|TRBD2
CASSQAGAGTGELFF
TGCGCCAGCAGTCAAGCGGGGGCCGGCACCGGGGAGCTGTTTTTT
>-|TRBV5-6|TRBJ2-2|TRBD1
CASSSTGTGDTGELFF
TGTGCCAGCAGCTCCACTGGGACAGGGGACACCGGGGAGCTGTTTTTT
>many|TRBV29-1|TRBJ1-2|-
CSVGPSNYGYTF
TGCAGCGTTGGGCCTTCTAACTATGGCTACACCTTC
>many|TRBV6-2/TRBV6-3|TRBJ2-6|-
CASQFRANVLTF
TGTGCCAGCCAGTTTCGGGCCAACGTCCTGACTTTC
>many|TRBV20-1|TRBJ2-7|-
CSARGLTDYYEQYF
TGCAGTGCTAGAGGACTAACCGACTACTACGAGCAGTACTTC
>-|TRBV9|TRBJ1-5|-
CASSVSEGVGPQHF
TGTGCCAGCAGCGTAAGTGAAGGGGTAGGGCCCCAGCATTTT
>once|TRBV10-3|TRBJ2-7|-
CAIRGPGVEQYF
TGTGCCATCAGGGGTCCCGGGGTGGAGCAGTACTTC
>few|TRBV7-9|TRBJ2-4|TRBD1
CASSYGTGEAKNIQYF
TGTGCCAGCAGCTACGGGACAGGGGAAGCCAAAAACATTCAGTACTTC
>few|TRBV7-9|TRBJ2-7|TRBD1
CASSLLGQGHSSYEQYF
TGTGCCAGCAGTTTACTTGGACAGGGACATAGCTCCTACGAGCAGTACTTC
>once|TRBV4-1|TRBJ2-2|-
CASSQGHSNTGELFF
TGCGCCAGCAGCCAAGGGCATTCGAACACCGGGGAGCTGTTTTTT
>-|TRBV4-2|TRBJ1-1|-
CASSQDNHWNTEAFF
TGTGCCAGCAGCCAAGATAATCATTGGAACACTGAAGCTTTCTTT
>few|TRBV6-2/TRBV6-3|TRBJ1-1|-
CATRNWTALRGAFF
TGTGCCACACGAAATTGGACCGCCCTTCGTGGAGCTTTCTTT
>once|TRBV20-1|TRBJ2-7|-
CSAHNIERKAYEQYF
TGCAGTGCTCATAATATCGAGCGGAAAGCCTACGAGCAGTACTTC
>few|TRBV7-8|TRBJ2-2|-
CASSPEANTGELFF
TGTGCCAGCAGCCCCGAAGCGAACACCGGGGAGCTGTTTTTT
>-|TRBV2|TRBJ2-5|TRBD2
CASSELVFNGGAQETQYF
TGTGCCAGCAGTGAATTAGTTTTTAACGGGGGGGCTCAAGAGACCCAGTACTTC
>once|TRBV7-9|TRBJ2-5|-
CASSSSDRAFF
TGCGCCAGCAGCTCCTCGGATAGGGCGTTCTTC
>-|TRBV12-3/TRBV12-4|TRBJ1-2|TRBD1
CASSFSTGYGYTF
TGTGCCAGCAGTTTCTCGACAGGGTATGGCTACACCTTC
>-|TRBV12-3/TRBV12-4|TRBJ2-7|TRBD2
CASKPLAVLEQYF
TGTGCCAGCAAACCACTAGCGGTCTTGGAGCAGTACTTC
>-|TRBV7-2|TRBJ2-1|-
CASSEAGEQFF
TGTGCCAGCAGCGAGGCGGGTGAGCAGTTCTTC
>-|TRBV5-5|TRBJ1-4|-
CASSQGSNEKLFF
TGTGCCAGCAGCCAAGGGAGCAATGAAAAACTGTTTTTT
>many|TRBV5-6|TRBJ2-7|-
CASSDEGTYEQYF
TGTGCCAGCAGCGATGAGGGAACCTACGAGCAGTACTTC
>many|TRBV24-1|TRBJ1-2|-
CATSDGNTGSNYGYTF
TGTGCCACCAGTGATGGAAACACCGGGTCTAACTATGGCTACACCTTC
>many|TRBV6-5|TRBJ1-4|-
CASSDKVRKLFF
TGTGCCAGCAGTGATAAAGTTAGAAAACTGTTTTTT
>many|TRBV24-1|TRBJ2-2|-
CATSGTYTGELFF
TGTGCCACCAGTGGGACATACACCGGGGAGCTGTTTTTT
>-|TRBV7-9|TRBJ1-2|-
CVSSSITPRGGPYGYTF
TGTGTCAGCAGCTCGATAACTCCCCGTGGGGGGCCCTATGGCTACACCTTC
>-|TRBV29-1|TRBJ2-3|TRBD2
CSCGGAGRDTQYF
TGCAGCTGCGGGGGGGCAGGTAGAGATACGCAGTATTTT
>once|TRBV5-5|TRBJ2-5|-
CASSIEWTDQETQYF
TGTGCCAGCAGCATCGAGTGGACAGACCAAGAGACCCAGTACTTC
>-|TRBV7-2|TRBJ1-6|-
CASSLVPPLHF
TGTGCCAGCAGCTTAGTGCCACCCCTCCACTTT
>-|TRBV5-6|TRBJ1-1|-
CASSLRGGSEAFF
TGTGCCAGCAGCCTGAGGGGTGGCAGTGAAGCTTTCTTT
>many|TRBV13|TRBJ1-6|-
CASSLGRGSDSPLHF
TGTGCCAGCAGCTTAGGAAGGGGGAGCGATTCACCCCTCCACTTT
>once|TRBV12-5|TRBJ1-2|-
CASGLATTLYGYTF
TGTGCTAGTGGTTTGGCTACGACCCTTTATGGCTACACCTTC
>-|TRBV25-1|TRBJ2-6|TRBD1
CASPRDREITGANVLTF
TGTGCCAGCCCTAGGGACAGGGAAATCACTGGGGCCAACGTCCTGACTTTC
>-|TRBV6-5|TRBJ1-5|-
CAISYSRGTGTPPQHF
TGTGCCATCAGTTACTCGAGGGGAACAGGGACTCCGCCCCAGCATTTT
>many|TRBV7-2|TRBJ2-7|TRBD1
CASSGRTGADEQYF
TGTGCCAGCAGCGGGCGGACAGGGGCGGACGAGCAGTACTTC
>many|TRBV9|TRBJ2-7|-
CASSHGPTPSYEQYF
TGTGCCAGCTCCCACGGACCTACGCCCTCCTACGAGCAGTACTTC
>once|TRBV7-1|TRBJ2-7|TRBD1
CASRGQGPEQYF
TGTGCCAGCAGGGGACAGGGGCCCGAGCAGTACTTC